This T cell receptor (beta chain) comes out of a study of T cell clones after liver transplantation. The study's findings and limits: Low donor cell numbers restricted donor-reactive repertoire measurement in a couple of subjects. A larger donor-reactive than third-party decline suggested partial antigen-specific deletion.

This CDR3 spans 14 amino acids. The germline V gene has CDR1 LNHDA and CDR2 SQIVND (reference sequence). Losses at the gene ends were 5 bases for V and 8 bases for J; bases not matched to a gene: 9. Points on this clone: Its matching antigen is unknown.

Profiled with immunoSEQ multiplex PCR; TCRdb holds only in-frame clones, not every one. Of approximately 9,300 clones listed, around 72% are singletons. This sequence was found in a human patient who received a liver transplant. Some of the T cells might come from the graft donor. The sequencing used CD8+ T cells from blood, collected at the approximately 15-month timepoint. V gene TRBV19 combines with J gene TRBJ1-2; TRBD1 agrees at 9 bases. The CDR3 spells CASSLQTGGKGYTF. The CDR3 bases are TGTGCCAGTAGTCTCCAGACAGGGGGAAAGGGCTACACCTTC.